The next 10 T cell receptor beta chains were all read from a single sample in a study of blood T cell repertoires in COVID-19. Assay: immunoSEQ multiplex PCR; the TCRdb copy retains only in-frame clones and omits some. The sample lists around 290,000 clones, around nine tenths occurring once. Material: PBMCs or T cells enriched from blood (not recorded which). All receptors come from a woman aged 18-29 years who had recovered from COVID-19.

The chain carries TRBV4-3 and TRBJ2-7; 8 bases line up with TRBD1. The CDR3 covers 15 residues. Germline V CDR1 and CDR2: LGHNA, YSLEER. Trimming removed 4 bases from V and 2 bases from J; junction bases left unmatched: 7. The CDR3 DNA reads TGCGCCAGCAGCCGAGGGACAGGCGCACCCTACGAGCAGTACTTC. This gives the protein CASSRGTGAPYEQYF.

The CDR3, as DNA: TGTGCCAGCAGCTTGCGAAGGAGTGGCACTGAAGCTTTCTTT. It codes for CASSLRRSGTEAFF. The rearrangement joins TRBV28 to TRBJ1-1, with D hard to call. The CDR3 is 14 amino acids. V was clipped by 6 bases and J by 4 bases, with 15 bases between them. Germline CDR1 reads MDHEN; CDR2 reads SYDVKM.

This chain links TRBV19 with TRBJ2-1, with TRBD2 identical over 10 bases. Germline V gene sequence: CDR1 LNHDA, CDR2 SQIVND (reference sequence). The CDR3 totals 14 residues. Trimming at V came to 8 bases and at J to 7 bases, leaving 8 bases not matched to a gene. The CDR3 region is CASATSGNINEQFF. The DNA for the CDR3 is TGTGCCAGTGCAACTAGCGGGAATATTAATGAGCAGTTCTTC.

The chain couples TRBV7-2 to TRBJ2-2, with TRBD2 identical over 7 bases. Germline CDR1 SGHTA, CDR2 FQGNSA. The CDR3 contains 15 residues. V was clipped by 5 bases and J by 7 bases; unmatched bases: 10. CDR3: CASSTTSGVIGELFF. The CDR3 coding sequence is TGTGCCAGCAGCACCACAAGCGGGGTGATCGGGGAGCTGTTTTTT. Drawing the rest from reference TRBV7-2 and TRBJ2-2, the complete variable domain is GAGVSQSPSNKVTEKGKDVELRCDPISGHTALYWYRQSLGQGLEFLIYFQGNSAPDKSGLPSDRFSAERTGGSVSTLTIQRTQQEDSAVYLCASSTTSGVIGELFFGEGSRLTVL.

This chain uses TRBV29-1 with TRBJ1-2, with 9 bases lining up with TRBD1. J was trimmed by 10 bases and V by 0 bases; bases with no gene match: 6. The CDR3 loop spans 13 amino acids. Germline lookup yields CDR1 SQVTM and CDR2 ANQGSEA. In DNA form, the CDR3 reads TGCAGCGTTGAAGAACAGGGGGCAGGCGACTACACCTTC. It specifies CSVEEQGAGDYTF.

V is TRBV4-3 and J is TRBJ1-6; TRBD1 matches 9 bases. Losses at the gene ends were 4 bases for V and 7 bases for J; bases not matched to a gene: 8. The germline gives CDR1 LGHNA, CDR2 YSLEER. This CDR3 contains 16 residues. CDR3 amino acids: CASSLNPGQGNSPLHF. The CDR3 bases are TGCGCCAGCAGCCTGAACCCGGGACAGGGAAATTCACCCCTCCACTTT.

This CDR3 is CATSEGDRDTGELFF. The CDR3 DNA is TGTGCCACCAGTGAGGGTGACAGGGACACCGGGGAGCTGTTTTTT. V and J are TRBV24-1 and TRBJ2-2; 7 bases agree with TRBD1. The V gene end was trimmed by 4 bases and the J gene end by 3 bases; junction bases not matched to a gene: 4. Germline V CDR1 and CDR2: KGHDR, SFDVKD. CDR3 length: 15 amino acids.

J is TRBJ1-6 and V is TRBV30; D perhaps matches TRBD1 (5 bases). Germline values: CDR1 GTSNPN, CDR2 SVGIG (reference sequence). V lost 0 bases, J lost 9 bases, and 12 bases lay in between. The CDR3 is made up of 14 amino acids. In DNA, the CDR3 is TGTGCCTGGAGTGTGGGGCAGGGTGTTTCACCCCTCCACTTT. Its protein product is CAWSVGQGVSPLHF.

The V call is TRBV3-1 (or the pseudogene TRBV3-2), the J call TRBJ2-5, with 9 bases that match TRBD2. Germline V gives CDR1 LGHDT, CDR2 YNNKEL (reference sequence). Trimming cost V 1 base and J 2 bases; bases outside gene matches: 5. This CDR3 has 16 residues. Here the CDR3 DNA reads TGTGCCAGCAGCCAAGGAGGCGGGAGGGGGCAAGAGACCCAGTACTTC. This codes for CASSQGGGRGQETQYF.

The chain is built from TRBV10-3 and TRBJ1-2; tentatively, D is TRBD1 (5 bases). CDR3 length equals 16 residues. Germline V CDR1 and CDR2: ENHRY, SYGVKD. The V end was cut by 3 bases, the J end by 3 bases, with 17 bases between. The CDR3 region has the DNA TGTGCCATCAGTGATCCAGAGGCGGGGGTGGACTATGGCTACACCTTC. Residues: CAISDPEAGVDYGYTF.